This T cell receptor (beta chain) was sequenced for a study of OX40 agonist ivuxolimab in advanced cancers. General study points: Part of the nonresponder group also had normalized T-cell clonal expansion that was low.

Collection of blood occurred at baseline, at cycle 4 day 1, and at cycle 7 day 1. In its sample, this clone was seen once. Antigen specificity is unknown. Clones were sequenced by immunoSEQ multiplex PCR, and TCRdb holds only the in-frame ones, with some missing. The sample records 60,000 to 65,000 clones, approximately 84% being singletons. CDR3 length: 12 residues. Trimming pared 0 bases from V and 4 bases from J, leaving 0 bases between. Germline-derived CDR1 and CDR2 are SNHLY and FYNNEI. The sequence was obtained from an adult with an advanced solid tumor such as melanoma, head and neck, liver or kidney cancer. This specimen consisted of CD4+ or CD8+ T cells sorted from blood, obtained in a trial of the OX40 agonist ivuxolimab. This chain links TRBV2 with TRBJ2-2; D unresolved. The CDR3 here is CASSEATGELFF. Here the CDR3 DNA reads TGTGCCAGCAGTGAAGCCACCGGGGAGCTGTTTTTT.